This T cell receptor (beta chain) was sequenced during a study of technical replicates of blood from a handful of donors. The table came from immunoSEQ multiplex PCR; TCRdb's copy has only in-frame clones and leaves some out. The table lists 75,000 to 95,000 clones, 90% to 97% of them singletons, with more than 0.35% in the top ten. Sequenced: T cells isolated from PBMCs. This TCR derives from a human donor in good health.

The chain's CDR3 is CASSLGQWQETQYF. The CDR3 bases are TGTGCCAGCAGCTTGGGGCAGTGGCAAGAGACCCAGTACTTC. V usage is TRBV7-7 and J usage is TRBJ2-5, with D perhaps TRBD1 (5 bases). The germline CDR1 and CDR2 sequences are SSHAT and FNYEAQ (reference sequence). The CDR3 runs 14 residues. The V gene lost 3 bases and the J gene lost 2 bases, with 10 bases spanning the gap.